The present T cell receptor beta chain was sequenced within a study of OX40 agonist ivuxolimab in advanced cancers. Baseline, cycle 4 day 1, and cycle 7 day 1 were the blood sampling points. The CDR3 totals 12 residues. Per the germline V gene, CDR1 is SGHDT and CDR2 is YYEEEE. Trimming left V 2 bases short and J 5 bases short, with 5 bases between. This clone appeared a single time. Produced via immunoSEQ multiplex PCR; TCRdb's table is partial and in-frame only. This table holds 75,000 to 100,000 clones, about 89% found once. This sequence was found in an adult with an advanced solid tumor such as melanoma, head and neck, liver or kidney cancer. The sample here was CD4+ or CD8+ T cells sorted from blood, taken in a trial of the OX40 agonist ivuxolimab. V gene TRBV5-6 combines with J gene TRBJ2-1, with no clear D. The CDR3 region has the DNA TGTGCCAGCAGCTTTTGGGACAATGAGCAGTTCTTC. Protein: CASSFWDNEQFF.